A selection of T cell receptor beta chains follows, all from one sample in a study of blood T cell repertoires in COVID-19. This table comes from immunoSEQ multiplex PCR, and its TCRdb copy is limited to in-frame clones, with some not included. The sample lists more than 400,000 clones, around 87% occurring once. Sequenced: PBMCs or T cells enriched from blood (not recorded which). The source of these receptors is a woman aged 18-30 years who had recovered from COVID-19. CDR3s include the opening cysteine and the closing phenylalanine or tryptophan. D genes are given only for firm matches. Not all rows give a size; the values are once, few, many and, for expanded clones, a class.

>TRBV27|NA|NA|TRBJ2-1
CASSYRDSYNEQFF
TGTGCCAGCAGTTACCGGGACTCTTACAATGAGCAGTTCTTC
>TRBV10-2|TRBD1|NA|TRBJ1-6
CASSEGDSLSPLHF
TGCGCCAGCAGTGAAGGGGACAGCTTGTCACCCCTCCACTTT
>TRBV19|NA|NA|TRBJ1-1
CASSTGGEDTEAFF
TGTGCCAGTAGTACCGGGGGGGAGGACACTGAAGCTTTCTTT
>TRBV14|TRBD1|few|TRBJ1-3
CASSRDRVTGNTIYF
TGTGCCAGCAGCCGAGACAGGGTAACTGGAAACACCATATATTTT
>TRBV19|NA|NA|TRBJ1-1
CASSIDRDTEAFF
TGTGCCAGTAGTATAGACCGGGACACTGAAGCTTTCTTT
>TRBV2|NA|once|TRBJ2-1
CASSPYGLPSSYNEQFF
TGTGCCAGCAGTCCCTATGGACTACCGAGCTCCTACAATGAGCAGTTCTTC
>TRBV5-4|TRBD1|NA|TRBJ1-3
CASGSLGGAGNTIYF
TGTGCCAGCGGATCATTAGGGGGCGCTGGAAACACCATATATTTT
>TRBV6-5|TRBD1|NA|TRBJ1-2
CASSWTGGIRDYGYTF
TGTGCCAGCAGTTGGACAGGGGGGATAAGGGACTATGGCTACACCTTC
>TRBV28|NA|once|TRBJ2-3
CASSFGQSTDTQYF
TGTGCCAGCAGTTTCGGACAGAGCACAGATACGCAGTATTTT
>TRBV2|NA|NA|TRBJ2-1
CASSLGLSYNEQFF
TGTGCCAGCAGCTTAGGACTCTCATACAATGAGCAGTTCTTC
>TRBV27|NA|NA|TRBJ1-4
CASSLGAGLPNEKLFF
TGTGCCAGCAGTTTAGGGGCCGGGCTACCAAATGAAAAACTGTTTTTT
>TRBV30|NA|NA|TRBJ1-2
CAWFAGIGVNGYTF
TGTGCCTGGTTCGCGGGAATCGGGGTTAATGGCTACACCTTC
>TRBV5-1|TRBD1|few|TRBJ1-1
CASSLVDRGGTEAFF
TGCGCCAGCAGCTTGGTCGACAGGGGCGGCACTGAAGCTTTCTTT
>TRBV30|TRBD1|NA|TRBJ1-4
CAWQGQRNEKLFF
TGTGCCTGGCAGGGACAGAGAAATGAAAAACTGTTTTTT
>TRBV18|NA|NA|TRBJ1-1
CASQRGAGNTEAFF
TGTGCCAGTCAGCGGGGGGCAGGGAACACTGAAGCTTTCTTT
>TRBV10-1|TRBD1|few|TRBJ1-5
CASSESTGDRLSNQPQHF
TGCGCCAGCAGTGAGTCGACAGGGGACAGACTTAGCAATCAGCCCCAGCATTTT
>TRBV5-1|TRBD2|NA|TRBJ2-3
CASGGEVQSTDTQYF
TGCGCCAGCGGGGGGGAGGTTCAAAGCACAGATACGCAGTATTTT
>TRBV5-8|NA|NA|TRBJ2-1
CASSLAYGQNYNEQFF
TGTGCCAGCAGCTTGGCCTACGGACAGAATTACAATGAGCAGTTCTTC
>TRBV7-9|TRBD1|once|TRBJ1-1
CASSLDDRGQTFF
TGTGCCAGCAGCTTAGATGACAGGGGACAAACTTTCTTT
>TRBV2|NA|NA|TRBJ2-7
CASTQRTEDYEQYF
TGTGCCAGCACCCAGAGGACAGAGGACTACGAGCAGTACTTC
>TRBV6-6|TRBD1|NA|TRBJ2-2
CASSSTGGENTGELFF
TGTGCCAGCAGTTCGACAGGGGGTGAGAACACCGGGGAGCTGTTTTTT
>TRBV30|NA|many|TRBJ1-5
CAWSVQGNQPQHF
TGTGCCTGGAGTGTACAGGGCAATCAGCCCCAGCATTTT
>TRBV5-1|NA|NA|TRBJ2-5
CASSSQAGGSSETQYF
TGCGCCAGCAGCTCACAAGCAGGCGGGTCCTCGGAGACCCAGTACTTC
>TRBV9|TRBD1|NA|TRBJ2-4
CASSVGDRGRIQYF
TGTGCCAGCAGCGTAGGAGACAGGGGGCGTATTCAGTACTTC
>TRBV28|TRBD2|NA|TRBJ2-1
CATRLSGGLHNEQFF
TGTGCCACTCGGCTCAGCGGGGGCCTTCACAATGAGCAGTTCTTC
>TRBV21-1|NA|once|TRBJ2-7
CASSPKVGTYTFPYEQYF
TGTGCCAGCAGCCCTAAGGTAGGGACTTACACTTTTCCTTACGAGCAGTACTTC
>TRBV10-3|NA|NA|TRBJ1-1
CAISERDEGTEAFF
TGTGCCATCAGTGAGCGGGATGAGGGCACTGAAGCTTTCTTT
>TRBV9|NA|once|TRBJ1-5
CASSEGPGGNQPQHF
TGTGCCAGCAGCGAGGGACCGGGGGGCAATCAGCCCCAGCATTTT
>TRBV29-1|NA|NA|TRBJ2-1
CSVVHYNEQFF
TGCAGCGTTGTACACTACAATGAGCAGTTCTTC
>TRBV5-1|NA|NA|TRBJ2-3
CASREMVAGTDTQYF
TGCGCCAGCAGAGAGATGGTGGCGGGAACAGATACGCAGTATTTT
>TRBV7-2|NA|NA|TRBJ1-5
CASSSGASQPQHF
TGTGCCAGCAGCTCTGGGGCCAGTCAGCCCCAGCATTTT
>TRBV2|TRBD1|NA|TRBJ1-2
CASRDRTGSGYTF
TGTGCCAGCAGAGACCGGACAGGGAGTGGCTACACCTTC
>TRBV2|TRBD1|once|TRBJ1-2
CASRQDRGIDGYTF
TGTGCCAGCAGGCAGGACAGGGGAATTGATGGCTACACCTTC
>TRBV5-1|NA|NA|TRBJ2-3
CASSLDGASATDTQYF
TGCGCCAGCAGCTTGGATGGGGCTAGCGCCACAGATACGCAGTATTTT
>TRBV5-1|NA|NA|TRBJ2-7
CASSFSSYEQYF
TGCGCCAGCAGCTTTAGCTCCTACGAGCAGTACTTC
>TRBV28|NA|NA|TRBJ1-5
CASSFYPGQNSNQPQHF
TGTGCCAGCAGTTTCTACCCCGGACAGAATAGCAATCAGCCCCAGCATTTT
>TRBV9|NA|NA|TRBJ1-3
CASSVGSSGNTIYF
TGTGCCAGCAGCGTCGGGAGCTCTGGAAACACCATATATTTT
>TRBV7-2|NA|NA|TRBJ1-6
CASSLVLGSPLHF
TGTGCCAGCAGCTTAGTTCTCGGGTCACCCCTCCACTTT
>TRBV19|TRBD1|NA|TRBJ2-3
CASTGGQERTDTQYF
TGTGCCAGTACCGGGGGACAGGAACGCACAGATACGCAGTATTTT
>TRBV2|NA|NA|TRBJ2-2
CASRMDSNTGELFF
TGTGCCAGCAGGATGGACAGTAACACCGGGGAGCTGTTTTTT
>TRBV6-5|NA|NA|TRBJ1-1
CASSYSGGTEAFF
TGTGCCAGCAGTTACTCTGGGGGGACTGAAGCTTTCTTT
>TRBV10-2|NA|NA|TRBJ2-7
CASSESKLLQSSYEQYF
TGCGCCAGCAGTGAGTCCAAACTGCTACAGAGCTCCTACGAGCAGTACTTC
>TRBV28|TRBD1|NA|TRBJ1-4
CASSRQGAEKLFF
TGTGCCAGCAGTCGACAGGGGGCGGAAAAACTGTTTTTT
>TRBV10-3|TRBD1|once|TRBJ1-2
CAIRADRDGGYTF
TGTGCCATCAGGGCCGACAGGGACGGTGGCTACACCTTC
>TRBV28|TRBD1|once|TRBJ1-2
CASTPTRDRATYGYTF
TGTGCCAGCACCCCTACCCGGGACAGGGCTACCTATGGCTACACCTTC
>TRBV4-1|TRBD2|NA|TRBJ2-3
CASSPLGSGDTDTQYF
TGCGCCAGCAGCCCACTGGGTAGCGGGGACACAGATACGCAGTATTTT
>TRBV19|NA|NA|TRBJ2-7
CASSIPPGVDSEQYF
TGTGCCAGTAGTATCCCCCCAGGGGTCGACAGCGAGCAGTACTTC
>TRBV7-3|NA|NA|TRBJ1-1
CASSSDMNTEAFF
TGTGCCAGCAGCTCAGACATGAACACTGAAGCTTTCTTT
>TRBV5-1|NA|NA|TRBJ1-2
CASSSERGPNNGYTF
TGCGCCAGCAGCTCGGAACGAGGCCCGAACAATGGCTACACCTTC
>TRBV19|NA|once|TRBJ1-5
CASKIGQTNQPQHF
TGTGCCAGTAAAATTGGACAGACCAATCAGCCCCAGCATTTT
>TRBV28|NA|NA|TRBJ1-2
CASFGTNYGYTF
TGTGCCAGCTTCGGGACTAACTATGGCTACACCTTC
>TRBV28|NA|few|TRBJ2-7
CASRRASPSSYEQYF
TGTGCCAGCAGGCGGGCCTCCCCGAGCTCCTACGAGCAGTACTTC
>TRBV27|NA|NA|TRBJ2-1
CASSRDKVHEQFF
TGTGCCAGCAGCCGGGACAAGGTCCATGAGCAGTTCTTC
>TRBV2|NA|NA|TRBJ1-1
CASRDGPKNTEAFF
TGTGCCAGCAGAGATGGGCCGAAAAACACTGAAGCTTTCTTT
>TRBV4-2|NA|NA|TRBJ1-1
CASSQISVGTEAFF
TGTGCCAGCAGCCAAATATCGGTCGGCACTGAAGCTTTCTTT